This record concerns one T cell receptor (beta chain) sequence. Its antigen is currently unknown. These data originate in a study of CD8+CD57+ T cells in acquired aplastic anemia. TCR beta VDJ combinations and CDR3 sequences were profiled from genomic DNA. A single record per CDR3 protein comes from TCRdb applying MiXCR to the reads. The data show about 170,000 distinct CDR3 sequences, roughly 63% seen once. Whole-study findings and limits: Researchers report that around 29 CD8+ CDR3 sequences appeared in both patients and controls.

CDR3 length: 15 residues. Between the trimmed V and J ends, which lost 7 bases and 7 bases, there was a span of 23 bases. The V gene's germline CDR1 is SEHNR and CDR2 FQNEAQ (reference sequence). The chain uses TRBV7-9 and TRBJ2-7; the D gene could be TRBD1 or TRBD2 (5 bases each). The sequence was collected from a human donor in good health. Sequencing was done on a sample of sorted CD4+, CD8+, or CD8+CD57+ T cells (not recorded which) from PBMCs. The CDR3 sequence is CASTSSFGTSPEQYF. The CDR3 region has the DNA TGTGCCAGCACCTCCTCCTTCGGGACCTCCCCGGAGCAGTACTTC.